These T cell receptor beta chains were read from a single sample in a study of T and B cells in COVID-19 patients. A single record per CDR3 protein comes from TCRdb applying MiXCR to the multiplex PCR reads. The sample consists of 14,000 to 15,000 distinct CDR3 sequences, about 26% of them appearing once. Sequencing was carried out using blood. The receptors shown here come from a human donor who had recovered from COVID-19. Both conserved end residues are part of each CDR3. The order of the fields is V gene, clone size, J gene, D gene, CDR3 DNA, CDR3 protein. A D gene is named only where the DNA matches it firmly. Some rows mark clone size as missing; the rest say once, few, many or name a class of expanded clone.

TRBV5-4	few	TRBJ2-7	NA	TGTGCCAGCAGTGTCGGTGGCAGACGTTACGAGCAGTACTTC	CASSVGGRRYEQYF
TRBV5-4	NA	TRBJ1-2	NA	TGTGCCAGCAGCGCGAAGATCCCAAACTATGGCTACACCTTC	CASSAKIPNYGYTF
TRBV11-3	medium-sized	TRBJ2-5	NA	TGTGCCAGCAGGCGTACCGGGACCCCGGTAGCCGGGACCCAGTACTTC	CASRRTGTPVAGTQYF
TRBV5-6	NA	TRBJ1-2	TRBD1	TGTGCCAGCAGCTCGATACAGGGGGCGGGTGGCTACACCTTC	CASSSIQGAGGYTF
TRBV30	many	TRBJ2-1	NA	TGTGCCTGGAGGCCGGGGACGGGCCCAAGTGAGCAGTTCTTC	CAWRPGTGPSEQFF
TRBV18	few	TRBJ2-3	TRBD1	TGTGCCAGCTCACCACGACAGGGGTCTACCACAGATACGCAGTATTTT	CASSPRQGSTTDTQYF
TRBV30	many	TRBJ2-5	NA	TGTGCCTTAAACGTGGTTGGCGAGACCCAGTACTTC	CALNVVGETQYF
TRBV19	medium-sized	TRBJ2-6	TRBD1	TGTGCCAGTAGTCCAAAAACAGGGGGCTCTGGGGCCAACGTCCTGACTTTC	CASSPKTGGSGANVLTF
TRBV20-1	NA	TRBJ2-5	TRBD1	TGCAGGGCCAACAGGGGCGAAGAGAGGGAGACCCAGTACTTC	CRANRGEERETQYF
TRBV30	medium-sized	TRBJ2-2	TRBD2	TGTGCCTGGAGTAGCCTAGCGGGAGGGCGCACCGGGGAGCTGTTTTTT	CAWSSLAGGRTGELFF
TRBV5-6	many	TRBJ2-7	NA	TGTGCCAGCAGCTCTTTTCGGGAGCAGTACTTC	CASSSFREQYF
TRBV6-2/TRBV6-3	NA	TRBJ1-1	NA	TGTGCCAGCAGTCGGTATACGGGGAACACTGAAGCTTTCTTT	CASSRYTGNTEAFF
TRBV19	medium-sized	TRBJ1-6	NA	TGTGCCAGCCGTTGGTCTAGCTCCTATAATTCACCCCTCCACTTT	CASRWSSSYNSPLHF
TRBV6-5	NA	TRBJ1-1	NA	TGTGCCAGCAGCTACCTCGGGCAGGGTAACACTGAAGCTTTCTTT	CASSYLGQGNTEAFF
TRBV20-1	NA	TRBJ1-5	TRBD1	TGCAGTGCCAGAGCGACAGGGGGCGCGGGACAGCCCCAGCATTTT	CSARATGGAGQPQHF
TRBV19	many	TRBJ2-5	NA	TGTGCCAGTAGTAGAGGGGAGCAACTACAAGAGACCCAGTACTTC	CASSRGEQLQETQYF
TRBV5-4	NA	TRBJ2-7	NA	TGTGCCAGCAGTCCCGGACGGGGGTTTTCCTACGAGCAGTACTTC	CASSPGRGFSYEQYF
TRBV5-5	medium-sized	TRBJ2-2	TRBD2	TGTGCCAGCAGCCCGGCGAGCGGGGCGAACACCGGGGAGCTGTTTTTT	CASSPASGANTGELFF
TRBV27	few	TRBJ1-1	NA	TGTGCCAGCAGTTTATCGGGAGGGGAAGCTTTCTTT	CASSLSGGEAFF
TRBV30	NA	TRBJ1-5	NA	TGTGCCTGGAGTGTACCATCACCCGGGAATAGCAATCAGCCCCAGCATTTT	CAWSVPSPGNSNQPQHF
TRBV27	many	TRBJ1-5	TRBD1	TGTGCCAGCAGTGGCGCTACAGGGGGTTATCAGCCCCAGCATTTT	CASSGATGGYQPQHF
TRBV6-5	medium-sized	TRBJ2-1	TRBD2	TGTGCCAGCAGTTACAAAGGGACTAGCGGGAGGTTCTTC	CASSYKGTSGRFF
TRBV9	NA	TRBJ1-5	NA	TGTGCCAGCAGCAAAGAGGGGGGGAATCAGCCCCAGCATTTT	CASSKEGGNQPQHF
TRBV29-1	medium-sized	TRBJ1-4	NA	TGCAGCGTTGTCGGCGGTTCATCTAATGAAAAACTGTTTTTT	CSVVGGSSNEKLFF
TRBV6-2/TRBV6-3	NA	TRBJ2-3	NA	TGTGCCAGCAGTTACAGCAGGCTCACAGATACGCAGTATTTT	CASSYSRLTDTQYF
TRBV29-1	medium-sized	TRBJ1-1	TRBD1	TGCAGCGTTAAGACAGGGGGTAACACTGAAGCTTTCTTT	CSVKTGGNTEAFF
TRBV5-4	few	TRBJ1-6	TRBD1	TGTGCCAGCAGGGACAGGAGCTCCTATAATTCACCCCTCCACTTT	CASRDRSSYNSPLHF
TRBV12-3/TRBV12-4	NA	TRBJ1-2	NA	TGTGCCAGCAGTTTAGGGCAGACACCTAACTATGGCTACACCTTC	CASSLGQTPNYGYTF
TRBV19	NA	TRBJ1-3	NA	TGTGCCAGTAGTCTCCTAAACTCTGGAAACACCATATATTTT	CASSLLNSGNTIYF
TRBV5-6	few	TRBJ2-3	TRBD2	TGTGCCAGCAGCTTCTGGGCTAGCGGAGGATATACGCAGTATTTT	CASSFWASGGYTQYF
TRBV29-1	medium-sized	TRBJ2-7	NA	TGCAGCGTTGTTATAAGCACCTACGAGCAGTACTTC	CSVVISTYEQYF
TRBV7-2	NA	TRBJ2-7	NA	TGTGCCAGCAGCTTTGGGCCGGTTCTAACGGGCGAGCAGTACTTC	CASSFGPVLTGEQYF
TRBV4-3	NA	TRBJ1-2	TRBD1	TGCGCCAGCAGCCAAGTAGTTACAGGGGGAGTCTATGGCTACACCTTC	CASSQVVTGGVYGYTF
TRBV29-1	once	TRBJ2-7	TRBD2	TGCAGCGTGGACACTAGCGGGAGATCCGAGCAGTACTTC	CSVDTSGRSEQYF
TRBV18	few	TRBJ2-7	TRBD1	TGTGCCAGCTCACGACGACCTGGGACAGAACAGGGCCCAGCCGAGCAGTACTTC	CASSRRPGTEQGPAEQYF
TRBV29-1	NA	TRBJ1-2	TRBD1	TGCAGCGTGTCCCCGGGACAGGGCGGTCGCGGCTACACCTTC	CSVSPGQGGRGYTF
TRBV6-2/TRBV6-3	few	TRBJ2-5	TRBD2	TGTGCCAGCCGACCACTAGCGGGGGTTCAAGAGACCCAGTACTTC	CASRPLAGVQETQYF
TRBV15	medium-sized	TRBJ2-1	NA	TGTGCCACCAGCCTCCTATACAATGAGCAGTTCTTC	CATSLLYNEQFF
TRBV6-2/TRBV6-3	many	TRBJ2-3	NA	TGTGCCAGCAGTTACTCGAAGAGAAGGGGGATCGCAGCAGATACGCAGTATTTT	CASSYSKRRGIAADTQYF
TRBV27	medium-sized	TRBJ2-5	NA	TGTGCCAGCAGTTTTCTTGGGGGAGAGACCCAGTACTTC	CASSFLGGETQYF